Listed below are T cell receptor beta chains from one sample, sequenced in a study of OX40 agonist ivuxolimab in advanced cancers. Repertoires were generated with immunoSEQ multiplex PCR, while TCRdb's copy carries only in-frame clones and drops some. Here the sample spans 70,000 to 85,000 clones, about 88% being singletons. The sequences come from CD4+ or CD8+ T cells sorted from blood, collected in a trial of the OX40 agonist ivuxolimab. The receptor source for this set is an adult with an advanced solid tumor such as melanoma, head and neck, liver or kidney cancer. The CDR3 runs from the conserved cysteine through the conserved F or W. A D gene is named only where the DNA matches it firmly. The listing skips clone size in some rows; elsewhere it reads once, few, many or a size class.

J | D | size | V | DNA | CDR3
TRBJ1-4 | TRBD1 | - | TRBV9 | TGTGCCAGCAGCGTAGGGGACAGGGGGCGAGGGGCTATAGATGAAAAACTGTTTTTT | CASSVGDRGRGAIDEKLFF
TRBJ1-2 | - | - | TRBV19 | TGTGCCAGTAGCCCAGACAGGAGATATGGCTACACCTTC | CASSPDRRYGYTF
TRBJ1-4 | - | - | TRBV18 | TGTGCCAGCTCACCATCCTCGGGCAGCGAAAAACTGTTTTTT | CASSPSSGSEKLFF
TRBJ2-5 | - | - | TRBV5-1 | TGCGCCAGCAGCTTGGCTATCGGGACGGGGGGCTTGGAGACCCAGTACTTC | CASSLAIGTGGLETQYF
TRBJ2-4 | TRBD2 | - | TRBV28 | TGTGCCAGCAGCTTTAGCGGGGGCTTGGCCAAAAACATTCAGTACTTC | CASSFSGGLAKNIQYF
TRBJ1-6 | TRBD1 | - | TRBV6-1 | TGTGCCAGCAGTGAACGGGACAGCGGGAGCTCCTATAATTCACCCCTCCACTTT | CASSERDSGSSYNSPLHF
TRBJ1-2 | - | - | TRBV6-1 | TGTGCCAGCAGTGAAGGGTACACGTCTAACTATGGCTACACCTTC | CASSEGYTSNYGYTF
TRBJ2-1 | - | - | TRBV13 | TGTGCCAGCAGCCCAATACTCCGAACGGGATCAAATGGTTACAATGAGCAGTTCTTC | CASSPILRTGSNGYNEQFF
TRBJ2-7 | TRBD1 | - | TRBV10-3 | TGTGCCATCAGTTTAGGGACAGGGAACCACGAGCAGTACTTC | CAISLGTGNHEQYF
TRBJ2-6 | - | - | TRBV6-5 | TGTGCCAGCAGTTCTACGCCCTCTGGGGCCAACGTCCTGACTTTC | CASSSTPSGANVLTF
TRBJ1-3 | - | once | TRBV5-5 | TGTGCCAGCAGCCCCGGCATTACGTCTGGAAACACCATATATTTT | CASSPGITSGNTIYF
TRBJ1-2 | - | - | TRBV6-5 | TGTGCCAGCATACCACAGGAATTCGGCTATGGCTACACCTTC | CASIPQEFGYGYTF
TRBJ2-6 | - | - | TRBV11-1 | TGTGCCAGCAGTAGGGGACTTGGGGCCAACGTCCTGACTTTC | CASSRGLGANVLTF
TRBJ2-5 | TRBD2 | - | TRBV2 | TGTGCCAGCAGCGGGACTAACCAAGAGACCCAGTACTTC | CASSGTNQETQYF
TRBJ2-3 | - | - | TRBV7-2 | TGTGCCAGCAGCCCAAGTGGGCAAGATACGCAGTATTTT | CASSPSGQDTQYF
TRBJ2-7 | - | once | TRBV18 | TGTGCCAGCTCACCACCGGCCAGCACGAGCTCCTACGAGCAGTACTTC | CASSPPASTSSYEQYF
TRBJ2-3 | TRBD1 | - | TRBV5-1 | TGCGCCAGCAGCATAGACAGGGTTGGAACAGATACGCAGTATTTT | CASSIDRVGTDTQYF
TRBJ1-2 | - | - | TRBV18 | TGTGCCAGCTCACCTAGGGCGGGGGAAGGATATGGCTACACCTTC | CASSPRAGEGYGYTF
TRBJ1-5 | - | - | TRBV5-6 | TGTGCCAGCAGCTTAATGGGCAGTTTTAATCAGCCCCAGCATTTT | CASSLMGSFNQPQHF
TRBJ1-1 | - | - | TRBV9 | TGTGCCAGCAGCGTAGGTATGAACACTGAAGCTTTCTTT | CASSVGMNTEAFF
TRBJ2-1 | TRBD2 | - | TRBV5-4 | TGTGCCAGCAGCGGGACTAGCGTAGGGAATGAGCAGTTCTTC | CASSGTSVGNEQFF
TRBJ2-7 | - | - | TRBV5-4 | TGTGCCAGCAGCTCGGACCTTTTCTCCTACGAGCAGTACTTC | CASSSDLFSYEQYF
TRBJ2-1 | TRBD2 | - | TRBV14 | TGTGCCAGCAGCCCAACCGGGGGGACTCCCTACAATGAGCAGTTCTTC | CASSPTGGTPYNEQFF
TRBJ1-5 | - | - | TRBV19 | TGTGCCAGTAGTACAGATTTAAGGCGAAGACATCAGCCCCAGCATTTT | CASSTDLRRRHQPQHF
TRBJ2-1 | TRBD2 | - | TRBV19 | TGTGCCAGTAGTTTCCCCGGGGCGGGAGGGGTCAATGAGCAGTTCTTC | CASSFPGAGGVNEQFF
TRBJ2-1 | TRBD2 | - | TRBV19 | TGTGCCACCCACCGCTCCGGGACTAGCGGGAGGGGGGGGTACAATGAGCAGTTCTTC | CATHRSGTSGRGGYNEQFF
TRBJ1-1 | TRBD1 | - | TRBV2 | TGTGCCAGCAGTGAGAGAGTGGGACAGGGAGGGTGGGGCACTGAAGCTTTCTTT | CASSERVGQGGWGTEAFF
TRBJ2-3 | TRBD2 | few | TRBV5-1 | TGCGCCAGCAGTAAAGCGGGGATTAAGGCAGATACGCAGTATTTT | CASSKAGIKADTQYF
TRBJ1-3 | TRBD1 | - | TRBV19 | TGTGCCAGTAGTCAGGGGGGACAGGGAAACACCATATATTTT | CASSQGGQGNTIYF
TRBJ2-6 | - | few | TRBV7-6 | TGTGCCAGCAGCTTAGGGCCAGGGATCTCTGGGGCCAACGTCCTGACTTTC | CASSLGPGISGANVLTF
TRBJ2-7 | - | - | TRBV29-1 | TGCAGCGTTGAAGACTACAAAACCTACGAGCAGTACTTC | CSVEDYKTYEQYF
TRBJ2-7 | - | once | TRBV5-6 | TGTGCCAGCAGCTTGGCTCGGGGTTTGGGCTCCTACGAGCAGTACTTC | CASSLARGLGSYEQYF
TRBJ2-7 | - | - | TRBV13 | TGTGCCAGCAGCTTAGAAGGGAACTACGAGCAGTACTTC | CASSLEGNYEQYF
TRBJ2-1 | TRBD1 | - | TRBV15 | TGTGCCACCAGCCTTACTGCAGGCGGGACAGGGATTCTCTTC | CATSLTAGGTGILF
TRBJ2-7 | - | - | TRBV13 | TGTGCCAGCAGCGCGACCGGGAGCACCTACGAGCAGTACTTC | CASSATGSTYEQYF
TRBJ1-2 | TRBD1 | once | TRBV6-4 | TGTGCCAGCAGTGGCCGGGACAGGGGTGGGTATGGCTACACCTTC | CASSGRDRGGYGYTF
TRBJ2-7 | TRBD1 | - | TRBV7-2 | TGTGCCAGCAGCACCCGGGACAGGGAATTTTACGAGCAGTACTTC | CASSTRDREFYEQYF
TRBJ2-6 | TRBD1 | - | TRBV29-1 | TGCAGCGCTACTGAGAGGGGGCCCTCTGGGGCCAACGTCCTGACTTTC | CSATERGPSGANVLTF
TRBJ1-1 | - | - | TRBV19 | TGTGCCAGTAGCATCACCGTTAACACTGAAGCTTTCTTT | CASSITVNTEAFF
TRBJ1-2 | TRBD1 | - | TRBV2 | TGTGCCAGCAGTACCCAGGGGGGTGGCTACACCTTC | CASSTQGGGYTF
TRBJ1-2 | - | few | TRBV4-3 | TGCGCCAGCAGCCAGAAAATCGGGGGGGGGACTGGCTACACCTTC | CASSQKIGGGTGYTF
TRBJ2-5 | - | - | TRBV7-6 | TGTGCCAGCAGCTTAATGGGATCCCAAGAGACCCAGTACTTC | CASSLMGSQETQYF
TRBJ2-3 | - | - | TRBV19 | TGTGCCAGTAGTACCCTCTTGGGACAGTATTTT | CASSTLLGQYF
TRBJ1-5 | TRBD1 | - | TRBV6-6 | TGTGCCAGCAGCCGAAATCAGGGGGGCAATCAGCCCCAGCATTTT | CASSRNQGGNQPQHF
TRBJ2-5 | - | - | TRBV7-6 | TGTGCCAGCAGCTCCCGGGTCAACAAAGAGACCCAGTACTTC | CASSSRVNKETQYF
TRBJ1-1 | - | - | TRBV5-1 | TGCGCCAGCAGCCCTGACCAGGGTATTTCTTTCTTT | CASSPDQGISFF